The 9 T cell receptor beta chains in this list originate from one sample, sequenced in a study of CD8+ T cells in alopecia areata. Following RNA extraction, reverse transcription yielded cDNA that acted as the sequencing template. Clones were sequenced by immunoSEQ multiplex PCR, and TCRdb holds only the in-frame ones, with some missing. The sample shows approximately 200,000 clones, 50% to 60% of them seen only once. Documented treatment: oral pan-JAK inhibitor, 5-10 mg twice daily. The source material was CD4+ T cells sorted from blood, sampled at week 4, from a patient treated with tofacitinib. These TCRs come from a human donor with alopecia areata.

J is TRBJ1-2 and V is TRBV2; D unclear. The ends were cut back, 8 bases at V and 5 bases at J, with 12 bases in the middle. From germline, CDR1 is SNHLY and CDR2 FYNNEI. The CDR3 consists of 12 residues. The CDR3 coding sequence is TGTGCCAGCCGATTAAGAGCGTATGGCTACACCTTC. Its protein product is CASRLRAYGYTF. Filled out from reference TRBV2 and TRBJ1-2, the complete variable domain reads EPEVTQTPSHQVTQMGQEVILRCVPISNHLYFYWYRQILGQKVEFLVSFYNNEISEKSEIFDDQFSVERPDGSNFTLKIRSTKLEDSAMYFCASRLRAYGYTFGSGTRLTVV.

The chain joins TRBV6-6 to TRBJ1-1, with D unresolved. The V gene's germline CDR1 is MNHNY and CDR2 SVGAGI (reference sequence). The V and J ends lost 7 bases and 1 base respectively, with 7 bases between them. The CDR3 is 12 residues long. The CDR3 nucleotides are TGTGCCAGCAAGCAGGCGAACACTGAAGCTTTCTTT. This translates into CASKQANTEAFF.

This clone was recorded once. This chain uses TRBV2 with TRBJ2-6; D is unclear. Germline CDR1 SNHLY, CDR2 FYNNEI. This CDR3 region has 15 residues. Trimming took off 6 bases at V and 1 base at J, with 10 bases between the two ends. For the CDR3, the DNA is TGTGCCAGCAGCCAGGCTCGGTCTGGGGCCAACGTCCTGACTTTC. Its translation: CASSQARSGANVLTF. The full variable domain, completed using reference TRBV2 and TRBJ2-6, is EPEVTQTPSHQVTQMGQEVILRCVPISNHLYFYWYRQILGQKVEFLVSFYNNEISEKSEIFDDQFSVERPDGSNFTLKIRSTKLEDSAMYFCASSQARSGANVLTFGAGSRLTVL.

The rearrangement links TRBV29-1 to TRBJ2-2, with no clear D. This CDR3 has 12 amino acids. Germline assignment: CDR1 SQVTM and CDR2 ANQGSEA. V lost 5 bases and J lost 7, with 11 bases in between. The CDR3 is CSVSFLGGELFF. The CDR3 DNA follows: TGCAGCGTTTCCTTCCTAGGCGGGGAGCTGTTTTTT.

A few counts support this clone. The gene calls are TRBV29-1 and TRBJ1-2; 7 bases are a match to TRBD1. The CDR3 has 12 residues. Losses at the gene ends were 7 bases for V and 8 bases for J; bases not matched to a gene: 10. Germline V gives CDR1 SQVTM, CDR2 ANQGSEA. CDR3 residues: CSEGTALGGYTF. CDR3 DNA sequence: TGCAGCGAAGGGACAGCCCTTGGCGGCTACACCTTC.

The gene calls are TRBV29-1 and TRBJ1-3; possibly TRBD1 for D (5 bases). The germline gives CDR1 SQVTM, CDR2 ANQGSEA. Trimming took off 7 bases at V and 2 bases at J, with 9 bases between the two ends. The CDR3 totals 12 residues. CDR3 nucleotide sequence: TGCAGCGCCCGAGGGGCTGGAAACACCATATATTTT. It yields the protein CSARGAGNTIYF.

The chain links TRBV7-2 to TRBJ1-1; D not resolved. V lost 5 bases, J lost 6 bases, and 16 bases lay in between. This CDR3 is built from 14 residues. Germline V lookup: CDR1 SGHTA, CDR2 FQGNSA. The DNA of the CDR3 is TGTGCCAGCAGCCACGACCTGGGAGGGCCTGAAGCTTTCTTT. Protein product: CASSHDLGGPEAFF.

V usage is TRBV29-1 and J usage is TRBJ1-1; weak D call: TRBD1 (6 bases). CDR1 and CDR2 (germline): SQVTM, ANQGSEA. V shed 6 bases and J shed 4 bases, with 15 bases lying between them. This CDR3 is 13 amino acids long. The CDR3 nucleotides read TGCAGCGTAGGGGGGTCGGTTGGCACTGAAGCTTTCTTT. It translates to CSVGGSVGTEAFF.

This clone turned up a few times. The chain is built from TRBV7-8 and TRBJ2-3; D is possibly TRBD2 (5 bases). The CDR3 loop spans 15 amino acids. V was trimmed by 6 bases and J by 8 bases, leaving 21 bases between them. Germline V gives CDR1 SGHVS, CDR2 FQNEAQ. CDR3 residues: CASSPTSLRESTQYF. CDR3 DNA sequence: TGTGCCAGCAGTCCAACTAGTCTTAGAGAGAGTACGCAGTATTTT.